The rows below give T cell receptor beta chains drawn from one sample of a study of human T cells and chemical hapten exposure. TCRdb re-derived calls from the 5' RACE reads in MiXCR, one entry per CDR3 protein. Of 120,000 to 150,000 distinct CDR3 sequences listed, around 4% are singletons. The source of these receptors is a female donor in good health. Each CDR3 is given without its conserved first and last residue. Size is stated for part of the rows, as once, few or many counts, or as a class when the clone is expanded.

TRBJ1-5 | TRBV4-1 | few | ASSPNPGTGVLRGNQPQH
TRBJ1-2 | TRBV2 | few | ASSRDRSRGGYT
TRBJ1-2 | TRBV20-1 | many | SATHHVGYT
TRBJ2-5 | TRBV3-1 | NA | ASRPIGSGRETQY
TRBJ2-5 | TRBV14 | many | ASSRTRTNQETQY
TRBJ1-2 | TRBV6-2/TRBV6-3 | many | ASSYQWFAAGNGYT
TRBJ2-5 | TRBV6-5 | few | ASSYSTQPETQY
TRBJ1-2 | TRBV10-3 | few | AISVELAYGYT
TRBJ2-3 | TRBV7-2 | many | ASSSPRSARGTDTQY
TRBJ1-5 | TRBV7-8 | many | ASSWDRTNQPQH
TRBJ2-1 | TRBV12-3/TRBV12-4 | few | ASTRTWGGSDEQF
TRBJ2-3 | TRBV6-1 | many | ASSEAPGGVTDTQY
TRBJ1-1 | TRBV5-6 | many | ASSLSGQNTEAF
TRBJ2-3 | TRBV4-2 | many | ASSQVKSTDTQY
TRBJ2-3 | TRBV20-1 | few | SASGLINTDTQY
TRBJ2-7 | TRBV7-9 | few | ASSLGQGASVAYEQY
TRBJ2-3 | TRBV6-6 | many | ASSYSISGGGDTQY
TRBJ2-3 | TRBV28 | many | ASSMVGGLKADTQY
TRBJ1-5 | TRBV6-1 | many | ASSGQALGQPQH
TRBJ1-4 | TRBV6-2/TRBV6-3 | many | ASSYSTRGLGKLF
TRBJ2-5 | TRBV7-3 | many | ASSGPGETQY
TRBJ2-1 | TRBV14 | few | ASSQEDGVFGNEQF
TRBJ1-3 | TRBV6-2/TRBV6-3 | many | ASGRGPGNTIY
TRBJ1-6 | TRBV28 | NA | ASSLTPGSYNSPLH